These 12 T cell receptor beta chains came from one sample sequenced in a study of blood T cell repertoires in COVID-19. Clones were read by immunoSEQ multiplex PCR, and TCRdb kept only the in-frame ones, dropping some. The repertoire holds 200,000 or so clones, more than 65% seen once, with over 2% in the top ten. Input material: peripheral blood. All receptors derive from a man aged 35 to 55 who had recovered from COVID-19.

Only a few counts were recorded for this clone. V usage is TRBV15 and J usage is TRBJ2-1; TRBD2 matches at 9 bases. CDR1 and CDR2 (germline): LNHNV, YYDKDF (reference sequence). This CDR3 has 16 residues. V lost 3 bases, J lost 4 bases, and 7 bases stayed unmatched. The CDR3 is CATSSHRLAAYNEQFF. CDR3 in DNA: TGTGCCACCAGCAGCCACAGACTAGCGGCGTACAATGAGCAGTTCTTC.

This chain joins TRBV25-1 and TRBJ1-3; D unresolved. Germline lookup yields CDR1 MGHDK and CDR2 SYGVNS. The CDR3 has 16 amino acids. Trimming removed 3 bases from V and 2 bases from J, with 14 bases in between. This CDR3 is CASSDGRRSAGNTIYF. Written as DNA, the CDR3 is TGTGCCAGCAGTGATGGGAGAAGGTCGGCTGGAAACACCATATATTTT.

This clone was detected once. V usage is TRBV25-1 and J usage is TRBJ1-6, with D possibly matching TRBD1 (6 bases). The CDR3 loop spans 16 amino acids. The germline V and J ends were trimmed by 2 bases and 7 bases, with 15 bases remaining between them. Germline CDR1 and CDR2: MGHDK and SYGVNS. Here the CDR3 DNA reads TGTGCCAGCAGTGAACCAGGACAGAACACCAATTCACCCCTCCACTTT. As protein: CASSEPGQNTNSPLHF.

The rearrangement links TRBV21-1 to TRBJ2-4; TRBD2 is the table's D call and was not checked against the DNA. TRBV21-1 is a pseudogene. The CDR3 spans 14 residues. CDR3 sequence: CASSKGGRGNIQYF. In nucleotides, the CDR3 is TGTGCCAGCAGCAAAGGAGGGAGAGGAAACATTCAGTACTTC.

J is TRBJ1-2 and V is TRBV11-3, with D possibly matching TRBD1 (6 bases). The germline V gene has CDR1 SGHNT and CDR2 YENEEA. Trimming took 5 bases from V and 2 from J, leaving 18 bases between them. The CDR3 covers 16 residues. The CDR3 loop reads CASSPGTDSPNYGYTF. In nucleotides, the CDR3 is TGTGCCAGCAGCCCAGGAACGGACAGCCCCAACTATGGCTACACCTTC. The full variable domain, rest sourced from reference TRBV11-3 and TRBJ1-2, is EAGVVQSPRYKIIEKKQPVAFWCNPISGHNTLYWYLQNLGQGPELLIRYENEEAVDDSQLPKDRFSAERLKGVDSTLKIQPAELGDSAVYLCASSPGTDSPNYGYTFGSGTRLTVV.

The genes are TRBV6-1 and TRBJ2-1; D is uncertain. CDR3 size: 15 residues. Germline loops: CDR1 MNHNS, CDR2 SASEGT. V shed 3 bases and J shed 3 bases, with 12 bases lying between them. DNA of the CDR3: TGTGCCAGCAGTGATGCGATACTCCTCTACAATGAGCAGTTCTTC. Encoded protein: CASSDAILLYNEQFF.

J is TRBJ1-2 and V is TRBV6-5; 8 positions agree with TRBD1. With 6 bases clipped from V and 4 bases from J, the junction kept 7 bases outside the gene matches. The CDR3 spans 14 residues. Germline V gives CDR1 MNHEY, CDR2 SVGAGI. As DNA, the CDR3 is TGTGCCAGCAGCCCAGGGGGCTTGGGCTATGGCTACACCTTC. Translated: CASSPGGLGYGYTF.

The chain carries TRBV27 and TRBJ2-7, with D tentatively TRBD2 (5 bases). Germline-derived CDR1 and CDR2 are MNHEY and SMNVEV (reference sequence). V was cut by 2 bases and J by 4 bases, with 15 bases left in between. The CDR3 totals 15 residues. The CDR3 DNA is TGTGCCAGCAGTTTAGGTAGGATTCAGCGGTACGAGCAGTACTTC. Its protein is CASSLGRIQRYEQYF.

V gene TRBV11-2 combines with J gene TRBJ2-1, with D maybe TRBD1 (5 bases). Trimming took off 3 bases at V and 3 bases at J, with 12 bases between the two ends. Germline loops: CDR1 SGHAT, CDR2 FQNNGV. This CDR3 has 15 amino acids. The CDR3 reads CASSLQRGGYNEQFF. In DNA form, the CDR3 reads TGTGCCAGCAGCTTGCAAAGGGGCGGCTACAATGAGCAGTTCTTC.

The CDR3 protein is CASSARLAASTDTQYF. In nucleotides, the CDR3 is TGTGCCAGCAGCGCGCGACTAGCGGCTAGCACAGATACGCAGTATTTT. The genes are TRBV9 and TRBJ2-3; TRBD2 matches 9 bases. The CDR3 is made up of 16 amino acids. V gave up 3 bases and J gave up 0 bases; unmatched junction bases: 5. Germline V gives CDR1 SGDLS, CDR2 YYNGEE.

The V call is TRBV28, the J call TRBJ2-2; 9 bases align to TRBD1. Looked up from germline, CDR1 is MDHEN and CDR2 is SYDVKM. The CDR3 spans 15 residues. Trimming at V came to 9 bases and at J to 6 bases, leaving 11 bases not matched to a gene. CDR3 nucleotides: TGTGCCAGTTTATCACAGGGGGCGCCTTCCGGGGAGCTGTTTTTT. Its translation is CASLSQGAPSGELFF. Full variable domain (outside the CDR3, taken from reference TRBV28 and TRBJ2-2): DVKVTQSSRYLVKRTGEKVFLECVQDMDHENMFWYRQDPGLGLRLIYFSYDVKMKEKGDIPEGYSVSREKKERFSLILESASTNQTSMYLCASLSQGAPSGELFFGEGSRLTVL.

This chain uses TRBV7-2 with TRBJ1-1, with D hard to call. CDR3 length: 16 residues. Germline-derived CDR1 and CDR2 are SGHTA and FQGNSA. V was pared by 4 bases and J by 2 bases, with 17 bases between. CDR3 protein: CASSYKKTSGNTEAFF. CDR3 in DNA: TGTGCCAGCAGCTATAAAAAGACTAGCGGTAACACTGAAGCTTTCTTT. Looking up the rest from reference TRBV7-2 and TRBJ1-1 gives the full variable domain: GAGVSQSPSNKVTEKGKDVELRCDPISGHTALYWYRQSLGQGLEFLIYFQGNSAPDKSGLPSDRFSAERTGGSVSTLTIQRTQQEDSAVYLCASSYKKTSGNTEAFFGQGTRLTVV.